A selection of T cell receptor beta chains follows, all from one sample in a study of cytomegalovirus exposure and HLA in healthy donors. Sequenced by immunoSEQ multiplex PCR; TCRdb stores in-frame clones only, minus some. The sample records about 160,000 clones, approximately 79% being singletons. Sequenced: PBMCs. The receptors stem from a man aged 55-75 years in good health and CMV-seronegative. CDR3s include the opening cysteine and the closing phenylalanine or tryptophan. A D gene is named only where the DNA matches it firmly. The size of a clone is reported for some rows only, either as once, few or many, or as a class for expanded clones.

NA,TRBJ2-5,NA,TRBV4-1,TGCGCCAGCAGCCAAGGTGGGGCGGGGGAGACCCAGTACTTC,CASSQGGAGETQYF
NA,TRBJ2-1,TRBD2,TRBV29-1,TGCAGCCAGGGACTAACTCCCTACAATGAGCAGTTCTTC,CSQGLTPYNEQFF
NA,TRBJ2-1,NA,TRBV7-9,TGTTCCAGCAGCTTGGAGGCCATTCCCAATGAGCAGTTCTTC,CSSSLEAIPNEQFF
NA,TRBJ2-1,NA,TRBV29-1,TGCAGCGCCGGTACCCGATCCTACAATGAGCAGTTCTTC,CSAGTRSYNEQFF
NA,TRBJ1-6,NA,TRBV5-4,TGTGCCAGCAGTCCTAACCGGGATCCGGGGAATTCACCCCTCCACTTT,CASSPNRDPGNSPLHF
NA,TRBJ2-7,NA,TRBV5-3,TGTGCCAGAACCGGGAGATCAGTCTCCTACGAGCAGTACTTC,CARTGRSVSYEQYF
NA,TRBJ2-7,NA,TRBV7-2,TGTGCCAGCAGCTTAGGGCGGCTATCTCTCTACGAGCAGTACTTC,CASSLGRLSLYEQYF
NA,TRBJ2-7,TRBD1,TRBV7-2,TGTGCCAGCAGCCAAAACGGACAGGGAAGTGCCTACGAGCAGTACTTC,CASSQNGQGSAYEQYF
NA,TRBJ2-3,NA,TRBV7-3,TGTGCCAGCAGCCCGTACAGGGCTAGCACAGATACGCAGTATTTT,CASSPYRASTDTQYF
many,TRBJ2-3,NA,TRBV6-4,TGTGCCAGCAGTGACTCCGCAGAACATACGCAGTATTTT,CASSDSAEHTQYF
few,TRBJ2-3,NA,TRBV4-3,TGCGCCAGCAGCCAAGATTTTCGGGGGGATACGCAGTATTTT,CASSQDFRGDTQYF
NA,TRBJ2-2,TRBD2,TRBV19,TGTGCCAGTGGGCGGGGGGGCCTTACCGGGGAGCTGTTTTTT,CASGRGGLTGELFF
NA,TRBJ1-2,TRBD1,TRBV9,TGTGCCAGCAGCGCTACAGGGGACTTAGGCTACACCTTC,CASSATGDLGYTF
NA,TRBJ2-7,NA,TRBV11-2,TGTGCCAGCAGCCTCAGTGCCTACGAGCAGTACTTC,CASSLSAYEQYF
NA,TRBJ1-2,NA,TRBV19,TGTGCCAGTAGTATCAGGGCTGATTATGGCTACACCTTC,CASSIRADYGYTF
NA,TRBJ1-1,NA,TRBV5-4,TGTGCCAGCAGTCCCCTACAGGGAATGAACACTGAAGCTTTCTTT,CASSPLQGMNTEAFF
NA,TRBJ2-7,TRBD1,TRBV19,TGTGCCAGTAGTCGGGGACAGACCTCCTACGAGCAGTACTTC,CASSRGQTSYEQYF
NA,TRBJ1-4,NA,TRBV5-1,TGCGCCAGCAGCTTGGGGGGCGGCGGTTTTAATGAAAAACTGTTTTTT,CASSLGGGGFNEKLFF
NA,TRBJ2-1,NA,TRBV4-3,TGCGCCAGCAGCCAGAACCAGGGCTATGGAGAGCAGTTCTTC,CASSQNQGYGEQFF
NA,TRBJ1-5,NA,TRBV15,TGTGCCACCAGCAGAGTGGGGGGGGGCGTCAATCAGCCCCAGCATTTT,CATSRVGGGVNQPQHF
NA,TRBJ1-5,TRBD1,TRBV19,TGTGCCAGTAGTACCCCTCTTGACAGGGCCGGCAATCAGCCCCAGCATTTT,CASSTPLDRAGNQPQHF
NA,TRBJ2-1,NA,TRBV9,TGTGCCAGCAGCGTAATGGCGGGGCCGTACAATGAGCAGTTCTTC,CASSVMAGPYNEQFF
NA,TRBJ1-2,TRBD1,TRBV29-1,TGCAGCGTTGGGGACAGGGGAGCTAACTATGGCTACACCTTC,CSVGDRGANYGYTF
NA,TRBJ2-5,TRBD1,TRBV5-1,TGCGCCAGCAGCTTACAATTGGGACAGGGGGTCCAAGAGACCCAGTACTTC,CASSLQLGQGVQETQYF
once,TRBJ1-1,NA,TRBV30,TGTGCCTGGACCCATTGGGCGAACACTGAAGCTTTCTTT,CAWTHWANTEAFF
NA,TRBJ2-2,TRBD2,TRBV10-3,TGTGCCAACGGGGGGAGTCGGACCGGGGAGCTGTTTTTT,CANGGSRTGELFF
NA,TRBJ1-1,NA,TRBV6-5,TGTGCCAGCAGTTACAACCGGAAGGGAGGCACTGAAGCTTTCTTT,CASSYNRKGGTEAFF
NA,TRBJ1-2,NA,TRBV7-8,TGTGCCAGCAGCTCTCAGACTAACTATGGCTACACCTTC,CASSSQTNYGYTF
NA,TRBJ1-1,NA,TRBV11-2,TGTGCCAGCAGCTTAGCTCCGGACAGTTTGAACACTGAAGCTTTCTTT,CASSLAPDSLNTEAFF
NA,TRBJ1-5,NA,TRBV7-2,TGTGCCAGCAGCCCCAGTTCCAATCAGCCCCAGCATTTT,CASSPSSNQPQHF
few,TRBJ2-3,NA,TRBV30,TGTGCCTGGGGATCCGGCCTAGCCCAGGGCACAGATACGCAGTATTTT,CAWGSGLAQGTDTQYF
NA,TRBJ2-1,NA,TRBV30,TGTGCCTGGAGCCACACGCGGTACAATGAGCAGTTCTTC,CAWSHTRYNEQFF
NA,TRBJ1-2,TRBD1,TRBV28,TGTGCCAGCAGTGAGACGACAGGGGTTTTCTATGGCTACACCTTC,CASSETTGVFYGYTF
NA,TRBJ2-5,NA,TRBV28,TGTGCCAGCAGACAGGTCTCGGAGACCCAGTACTTC,CASRQVSETQYF
once,TRBJ2-7,NA,TRBV2,TGTGCCAGCAGCGAGACTAGGACCGCCTACGAGCAGTACTTC,CASSETRTAYEQYF
few,TRBJ2-1,TRBD2,TRBV6-4,TGTGCCAGCAGTGTTGGGACTACAAACAATGAGCAGTTCTTC,CASSVGTTNNEQFF
NA,TRBJ1-5,NA,TRBV28,TGTGCCAGCAGGCGGCAGGGCCTTAATCAGCCCCAGCATTTT,CASRRQGLNQPQHF
few,TRBJ2-7,TRBD2,TRBV6-6,TGTGCCAGCAGAGCGGGGGCGGCCCGGGAGCAGTACTTC,CASRAGAAREQYF
NA,TRBJ2-1,TRBD1,TRBV27,TGTGCCAGCAGTCCAACGACAGGGGGCAATGAGCAGTTCTTC,CASSPTTGGNEQFF
NA,TRBJ1-4,NA,TRBV7-2,TGTGCCAGCAGCCTTATAGGGGCTGGGGAAAAACTGTTTTTT,CASSLIGAGEKLFF
NA,TRBJ1-5,NA,TRBV5-1,TGCGCCAGCAGCTTGGGGCCAGGGGTTGGGCAGCCCCAGCATTTT,CASSLGPGVGQPQHF
once,TRBJ2-7,TRBD2,TRBV27,TGTGCCAGCGGATCACTGTCGGGGGGAGCCAAGCGCGAGCAGTACTTC,CASGSLSGGAKREQYF
NA,TRBJ1-5,NA,TRBV30,TGTGCCTGGAGTCCCGGAGTTAGCAATCAGCCCCAGCATTTT,CAWSPGVSNQPQHF
NA,TRBJ2-1,TRBD2,TRBV7-9,TGTGCCAGCAGCTCCCGAGCGGGAGCTGACAATGAGCAGTTCTTC,CASSSRAGADNEQFF
NA,TRBJ2-7,NA,TRBV28,TGTGCCAGCAGTTATGGCGGGGCCACCTACGAGCAGTACTTC,CASSYGGATYEQYF
NA,TRBJ1-3,NA,TRBV7-2,TGTGCCAGCAGCTTGACCGGGACAACCTCTGGAAACACCATATATTTT,CASSLTGTTSGNTIYF
few,TRBJ1-3,NA,TRBV6-5,TGTGCCAGCAGTTGGAGCGGCCTAAGCTCTGGAAACACCATATATTTT,CASSWSGLSSGNTIYF
once,TRBJ2-3,TRBD2,TRBV7-2,TGTGCCAGCAGCTTACAGCGGGGGGGCGCAGATACGCAGTATTTT,CASSLQRGGADTQYF
few,TRBJ2-5,TRBD2,TRBV6-1,TGTGCCAGCAGTGAAGGAGCGGGAGATCATGAGACCCAGTACTTC,CASSEGAGDHETQYF
once,TRBJ2-2,TRBD1,TRBV28,TGTGCCAGCATAACGGACAGGGGGACCGGGGAGCTGTTTTTT,CASITDRGTGELFF